Sequencing of this T cell receptor beta chain was carried out in a study of T cell responses to AZD1222 COVID-19 vaccine. Overall study context: The study pooled second doses at about 4 or about 12 weeks.

Worth noting for this clone: Its antigen is unidentified.

Findings of the study overall: Spike as a whole was targeted by vaccine-associated CD4 TCRs, dominant at 160-218 and 743-854. Spike-specific TCR repertoires showed rising breadth and depth after two AZD1222 doses. Donor demographics were predominantly white British with a female majority; clonal diversity may be underestimated.

Clones were read by immunoSEQ multiplex PCR, and TCRdb kept only the in-frame ones, dropping some. The sample carries 140,000 or so clones, about 88% recorded once. The CDR3 spans 16 residues. The germline CDR1 and CDR2 sequences are WSHSY and SAAADI. The ends were cut back, 3 bases at V and 0 bases at J, with 12 bases in the middle. This TCR derives from an adult in good health. The chain employs TRBV10-2 and TRBJ1-3; no firm D call. This material consisted of peripheral blood, taken on day 0 of AZD1222 vaccination. CDR3 sequence: CASSDLEGGSGNTIYF. The CDR3 DNA reads TGCGCCAGCAGTGATCTAGAGGGCGGCTCTGGAAACACCATATATTTT.